This paragraph reports one T cell receptor (beta chain). Many counts were recorded for this clonotype. Its antigen is unknown. No base qualities exist here, and no much larger clone lies one base off it. This specimen comes from a study of T cells in Graves' hyperthyroidism and ophthalmopathy (dated by TCRdb to about 2019). General notes on the study: Peripheral blood was sampled at the time of initial diagnosis, prior to any treatment. Once sampling was done, hyperthyroidism patients were given methimazole at a starting dose of 30 mg daily, whereas ophthalmopathy patients were given high-dose intravenous methylprednisolone. Prospective prediction of ophthalmopathy was tested in an independent validation cohort of 18 to 20 hyperthyroidism patients and some 17 patients who later progressed to ophthalmopathy. TCR Vbeta CDR3 sequencing of roughly 140 peripheral blood samples (more than 40 ophthalmopathy, approximately 80 hyperthyroidism and 17 progressor patients) is reported in the paper. To identify distinguishing TCR V-J signatures, a discovery cohort of 95 to 100 patients was used, comprising roughly 45 with Graves' ophthalmopathy and some 60 with stable Graves' hyperthyroidism. The study also compared thyroid tissue and blood T-cell repertoires from five or six Graves' hyperthyroidism patients. The roughly 91 discovery patients were randomly divided into training and test sets at a 7:3 ratio. Broad study findings and their caveats: In validation, the model predicted progression to ophthalmopathy with approximately 71% sensitivity and 72% to 85% specificity, a median of 6.5 months before onset. Most expanded thyroid clonotypes (frequency above 0.001) were also found in blood, which suggests that blood repertoires may mirror thyroid immune responses. Sample size was not statistically predetermined, and blinding of investigators to group allocation was not performed. A model built on a 13 V-J signature distinguished ophthalmopathy from stable hyperthyroidism, reaching roughly 88% sensitivity and 81.08% specificity in cross-validation and 80%/75% in testing.

Amplification of TCR beta CDR3 regions was carried out from RNA transcripts. The TCR CDR3 was subjected to a first round of RT-PCR using the HTBI primer set and the Qiagen OneStep RT-PCR kit. The libraries were constructed in a second round of multiplex PCR and then size-selected and purified. Libraries were sequenced paired-end with 100 bp reads on an Illumina HiSeq2000. The published analysis was carried out like this. SOAPnuke was used to process the raw data, removing reads that contained adapters or uncalled bases, had a mean Phred below 15, or lacked an exact match to the constant primer or identifier. COPE v1.2.5 was used to merge the high-quality paired reads, and each unique nucleotide sequence was defined as a clonotype. MiTCR v1.1 was used to align the clonotypes against IMGT TRBV, TRBD and TRBJ reference segments. Analysis was restricted to V-J combinations with a frequency above 0.0001, which covered 98% to 99.2% of repertoires. The TCS score was defined as F50 (clonal expansion) divided by E x V (chaos), with BLOSUM62-based TCRdist calculated between CDR3 peptides within each V-J. Welch's t-statistics and random forest reduced roughly 540 V-J features to fewer than 15, which were used in a naive Bayes classifier (R e1071). The public reads were run again by TCRdb, first through fastp at Q25 and then through MiXCR, and only productive beta chains were kept. Rows merge per CDR3 protein into single entries with the most common DNA and genes. Clone size and V and J calls follow TCRdb, not the original study. The sample includes some 490,000 distinct CDR3 sequences, with around 16% observed a single time. The ten largest make up about 29% of the sample.

At the junction V is shortened by 4 bases and J by 2 bases, with 14 bases in between. In the germline V gene (reference sequence), CDR1 corresponds to SSHAT and CDR2 to FNYEAQ. The CDR3 numbers 16 residues from cysteine through phenylalanine. The kept DNA is CDR3 alone, 48 bases in frame from the first base. Moderately to severely active disease, a Clinical Activity Score of at least 3, a NOSPECS grade of at least 4, and a duration under 3 months were present in ophthalmopathy patients. The study excluded patients with uncontrolled infections, other autoimmune diseases, pregnancy or lactation. Clinical symptoms, serum thyroxine and TRAb, thyroid ultrasound, and orbital computed tomography formed the basis for the diagnoses. PBMCs were isolated from approximately 10 ml of fresh peripheral blood by Ficoll-Paque density gradient centrifugation. Trizol reagent was used to extract total RNA, and RNA quality was then checked on an Agilent 2100 Bioanalyzer.

The chain employs TRBV7-7 and TRBJ2-2; the D segment might be TRBD1 or TRBD2, since each matches 5 bases. The receptor was derived from a woman aged 30 to 39 with Graves' ophthalmopathy. The sequenced sample consisted of blood. The DNA sequence is given as TGTGCCAGCAGCTCAAGTTGGGGGAGTAACACCGGGGAGCTGTTTTTT. It encodes CASSSSWGSNTGELFF.